This TCR beta chain was observed in a study of T cell changes during pregnancy in multiple sclerosis. Measured with immunoSEQ multiplex PCR; TCRdb has only the in-frame clones, and not every one. The repertoire includes some 100,000 clones, around 93% of them detected once, and 0.9% sits in the top ten. V was clipped by 3 bases and J by 0 bases, with 12 bases between them. Germline CDR1 MDHEN, CDR2 SYDVKM. This CDR3 spans 15 amino acids. The sample consisted of peripheral blood, taken before pregnancy. The chain recombines TRBV28 with TRBJ2-7; no reliable D call. The source of this sequence is a female donor with multiple sclerosis, enrolled in a pregnancy study. Written as DNA, the CDR3 is TGTGCCAGCAGTTTCCGCCGCGCAAACTCCTACGAGCAGTACTTC. Amino acid sequence: CASSFRRANSYEQYF.